A selection of T cell receptor beta chains follows, all from one sample in a study of cytomegalovirus exposure and HLA in healthy donors. Here immunoSEQ multiplex PCR was the method, and the copy in TCRdb shows in-frame clones only, minus some. This table holds 100,000 to 150,000 clones, approximately 66% found once. The specimen sequenced was PBMCs. These receptors were obtained from a woman aged 35 to 49 in good health and CMV-seropositive. Both conserved end residues are part of each CDR3. D genes are given only for firm matches. Rows may omit the clone size; those that give it use once, few, many or a size class.

J gene,clone size,V gene,D gene,CDR3 protein,CDR3 DNA
TRBJ2-1,.,TRBV7-3,TRBD2,CASSLTHGTSKRESYNEQFF,TGTGCCAGCAGCTTAACTCATGGCACTTCAAAGCGGGAGTCCTACAATGAGCAGTTCTTC
TRBJ2-7,.,TRBV6-5,TRBD2,CASSFGTSGSYEQYF,TGTGCCAGCAGTTTCGGGACTAGCGGCTCCTACGAGCAGTACTTC
TRBJ1-2,.,TRBV7-2,.,CASSLGGGRSGGYTF,TGTGCCAGCAGCTTAGGGGGAGGGCGATCGGGCGGCTACACCTTC
TRBJ2-4,.,TRBV6-1,.,CASSEAPKGGAKNIQYF,TGTGCCAGCAGTGAAGCTCCCAAGGGGGGGGCCAAAAACATTCAGTACTTC
TRBJ1-2,.,TRBV28,.,CASSKGAVGGYTF,TGTGCCAGCAGTAAAGGGGCAGTCGGTGGCTACACCTTC
TRBJ1-5,.,TRBV15,.,CATSRDGVSSNQPQHF,TGTGCCACCAGCAGAGATGGAGTAAGCAGCAATCAGCCCCAGCATTTT
TRBJ2-3,.,TRBV5-1,.,CASSLGIASTSTDTQYF,TGCGCCAGCAGCTTGGGGATAGCGAGCACTAGCACAGATACGCAGTATTTT
TRBJ2-7,.,TRBV19,.,CASSITSSYEQYF,TGTGCCAGTAGTATCACTAGCTCCTACGAGCAGTACTTC
TRBJ2-2,.,TRBV19,.,CAHDAWQRAGELFF,TGTGCCCACGATGCCTGGCAGAGGGCCGGGGAGCTGTTTTTT
TRBJ2-2,.,TRBV18,.,CASSPFQATGELFF,TGTGCCAGCTCACCATTCCAGGCTACCGGGGAGCTGTTTTTT
TRBJ2-3,.,TRBV7-3,.,CASSLGQGGVGTDTQYF,TGTGCCAGCAGCTTAGGTCAGGGGGGAGTAGGAACAGATACGCAGTATTTT
TRBJ2-1,.,TRBV29-1,TRBD2,CSVGASGGREQFF,TGCAGCGTCGGTGCTAGCGGGGGTCGTGAGCAGTTCTTC
TRBJ1-2,once,TRBV29-1,.,CSVWDGGPSF,TGCAGCGTCTGGGATGGGGGCCCTTCCTTC
TRBJ1-5,many,TRBV4-1,.,CASSRSESLSNQPQHF,TGCGCCAGCAGCCGAAGCGAATCCCTTAGCAATCAGCCCCAGCATTTT
TRBJ2-7,.,TRBV29-1,.,CSVARGHEQYF,TGCAGCGTTGCCAGGGGCCACGAGCAGTACTTC
TRBJ2-3,once,TRBV7-8,.,CASSFGGDTQYF,TGTGCCAGCAGCTTTGGAGGGGATACGCAGTATTTT
TRBJ2-3,.,TRBV10-2,TRBD2,CASGKRESDTQYF,TGCGCCAGCGGCAAGCGGGAGTCAGATACGCAGTATTTT
TRBJ1-2,.,TRBV29-1,.,CSVHTRGGAGYTF,TGCAGCGTTCATACTAGAGGAGGGGCCGGCTACACCTTC
TRBJ2-7,few,TRBV6-5,TRBD2,CASTSRTSGYEQYF,TGTGCCAGCACCTCCCGGACTAGCGGCTACGAGCAGTACTTC
TRBJ1-2,few,TRBV10-3,.,CAISERREDGYTF,TGTGCCATCAGTGAGAGGAGGGAAGATGGCTACACCTTC
TRBJ1-5,.,TRBV28,.,CAAAGGNQPQHF,TGTGCCGCGGCGGGGGGCAACCAGCCCCAGCATTTT
TRBJ2-3,.,TRBV6-4,.,CARLYQSVDFTDTQYF,TGTGCCAGGCTTTACCAGTCCGTGGACTTCACAGATACGCAGTATTTT
TRBJ1-2,.,TRBV6-5,TRBD1,CASSRDRGGYTF,TGTGCCAGCAGCCGCGACAGGGGTGGCTACACCTTC
TRBJ1-1,.,TRBV27,TRBD1,CASSPGQVSFGTEAFF,TGTGCCAGCAGTCCCGGACAGGTTAGCTTTGGGACTGAAGCTTTCTTT
TRBJ2-5,.,TRBV7-2,TRBD2,CASTPSGGFGETQYF,TGTGCCAGCACCCCTAGCGGGGGGTTTGGGGAGACCCAGTACTTC
TRBJ1-5,once,TRBV25-1,TRBD1,CASRAQGANQPQHF,TGTGCCAGCCGAGCCCAGGGGGCGAATCAGCCCCAGCATTTT
TRBJ1-1,.,TRBV5-1,TRBD1,CASSLGGTGAFF,TGCGCCAGCAGCCTCGGGGGGACAGGAGCTTTCTTT
TRBJ2-2,.,TRBV19,.,CASAKSAGELFF,TGTGCCAGTGCTAAATCGGCCGGGGAGCTGTTTTTT
TRBJ2-7,.,TRBV28,TRBD1,CASRTPWGQGKYEQYF,TGTGCCAGCAGAACTCCTTGGGGACAGGGAAAGTACGAGCAGTACTTC
TRBJ2-5,.,TRBV15,.,CATSRPEKWETQYF,TGTGCCACCAGCAGACCGGAGAAGTGGGAGACCCAGTACTTC
TRBJ2-7,.,TRBV27,TRBD2,CASSFILAGGHLYEQYF,TGTGCCAGCAGTTTTATCCTAGCGGGAGGCCACCTCTACGAGCAGTACTTC
TRBJ1-2,.,TRBV5-4,TRBD1,CASSLGGGQGNGYTF,TGTGCCAGCAGCTTGGGTGGGGGACAGGGTAATGGCTACACCTTC
TRBJ2-1,.,TRBV5-1,.,CASSLSYGDEQFF,TGCGCCAGCAGCTTGTCCTACGGTGATGAGCAGTTCTTC
TRBJ2-7,few,TRBV6-5,TRBD2,CASSYYGTSGKGEQYF,TGTGCCAGCAGTTACTACGGGACTAGCGGTAAAGGGGAGCAGTACTTC
TRBJ1-1,.,TRBV28,.,CASSLGVGGGATEAFF,TGTGCCAGCAGTTTAGGGGTAGGGGGGGGTGCCACTGAAGCTTTCTTT
TRBJ2-1,few,TRBV28,TRBD2,CASRTVSGGSYNEQFF,TGTGCCAGCAGAACCGTTAGCGGGGGCTCCTACAATGAGCAGTTCTTC
TRBJ2-2,.,TRBV7-6,.,CASSYMMEKPGELFF,TGTGCCAGCAGTTACATGATGGAGAAGCCCGGGGAGCTGTTTTTT
TRBJ1-6,few,TRBV6-6,TRBD1,CASKRLEGAWESPLHF,TGTGCCAGCAAGCGGTTGGAGGGGGCATGGGAATCACCCCTCCACTTT
TRBJ2-1,.,TRBV6-5,TRBD1,CASSYLDRGLNNEQFF,TGTGCCAGCAGTTACCTGGACAGGGGGCTCAACAATGAGCAGTTCTTC
TRBJ2-1,.,TRBV18,.,CASLLGDSSYNEQFF,TGTGCCAGCCTTTTAGGGGATAGCTCCTACAATGAGCAGTTCTTC
TRBJ2-1,.,TRBV7-2,.,CASSLGTGPYNEQFF,TGTGCCAGCAGCTTAGGTACAGGTCCGTACAATGAGCAGTTCTTC
TRBJ2-1,.,TRBV10-3,TRBD1,CAISSGTGGVYNEQFF,TGTGCCATCAGTTCCGGGACAGGGGGCGTCTACAATGAGCAGTTCTTC
TRBJ1-5,.,TRBV5-8,.,CASSDRWGSGQPQHF,TGTGCCAGCAGCGACAGGTGGGGGTCCGGTCAGCCCCAGCATTTT
TRBJ2-5,.,TRBV7-9,.,CSSSLGRETQYF,TGTTCCAGCAGCTTAGGCCGGGAGACCCAGTACTTC
TRBJ1-6,.,TRBV6-5,TRBD1,CATGQGDSPLHF,TGTGCCACAGGACAGGGTGATTCACCCCTCCACTTT
TRBJ1-2,.,TRBV19,TRBD1,CASSMVGTDPYGYTF,TGTGCCAGTAGTATGGTCGGGACAGACCCCTATGGCTACACCTTC
TRBJ2-7,few,TRBV29-1,.,CSGGGQDDEQYF,TGCAGCGGGGGGGGACAGGATGACGAGCAGTACTTC
TRBJ2-3,once,TRBV7-2,.,CASSLGLLSTDTQYF,TGTGCCAGCAGCTTGGGACTTCTTAGCACAGATACGCAGTATTTT
TRBJ1-2,.,TRBV5-1,.,CASSYDSGDGYTF,TGCGCCAGCAGCTATGACAGTGGCGATGGCTACACCTTC
TRBJ1-3,few,TRBV5-5,.,CASSLTGLSGNTIYF,TGTGCCAGCAGCTTGACAGGCCTCTCTGGAAACACCATATATTTT
TRBJ2-7,.,TRBV28,TRBD1,CASRGQGFPFQQYF,TGTGCCAGCAGGGGACAGGGGTTTCCATTCCAGCAGTACTTC
TRBJ1-5,.,TRBV7-8,.,CASSPFGQYSNQPQHF,TGTGCCAGCAGCCCCTTCGGACAGTATAGCAATCAGCCCCAGCATTTT
TRBJ2-7,few,TRBV18,.,CASSPSGGEQYF,TGTGCCAGCTCCCCTTCCGGAGGGGAGCAGTACTTC
TRBJ1-5,.,TRBV5-8,.,CASSSAVSQPQHF,TGTGCCAGCAGCTCCGCGGTTAGTCAGCCCCAGCATTTT
TRBJ1-2,once,TRBV19,TRBD1,CARKANLRDRNNYGYPF,TGTGCCAGAAAGGCTAATCTCCGGGACAGAAATAACTATGGCTACCCCTTC
TRBJ1-6,.,TRBV6-5,.,CASTPEAHNSPLHF,TGTGCCAGCACCCCGGAGGCCCATAATTCACCCCTCCACTTT
TRBJ1-2,.,TRBV14,.,CASSQVRDNLLGYTF,TGTGCCAGCAGCCAAGTGAGAGACAACCTTCTTGGCTACACCTTC
TRBJ2-2,.,TRBV5-1,.,CASSLGQNTGELFF,TGCGCCAGCAGCTTGGGACAGAACACCGGGGAGCTGTTTTTT
TRBJ2-7,.,TRBV7-3,TRBD2,CASSLTGGSSYEQYF,TGTGCCAGCAGCTTAACCGGCGGGAGCTCCTACGAGCAGTACTTC
TRBJ2-3,few,TRBV19,.,CASRKRVADTQYF,TGTGCCAGTAGAAAGAGGGTCGCAGATACGCAGTATTTT